Sequencing of this TCR beta chain was carried out in a study of blood T cell repertoires in COVID-19. Looking at the study overall: From the United States, Italy and Spain came samples of acute and convalescent COVID-19. In each case, the material was cDNA or gDNA derived from T cells, B-cell-depleted T cells, or PBMCs.

Authors' analysis steps: Using reference gene primer amplification, nucleated cell counts were estimated. The protocol was immunoSEQ multiplex PCR, while the TCRdb copy is restricted to in-frame clones and leaves out a portion. V, J and clone size were drawn from that table, and D and trimming were deduced from the DNA. The sample lists about 54,000 clones, 85% to 90% seen once, with 25% to 30% in the top ten. The CDR3 has 17 amino acids. With V trimmed by 3 bases and J by 4 bases, 13 bases remained unmatched. CDR1 and CDR2 (germline): MGHRA, YSYEKL. This clone was detected only a few times. Sequenced: peripheral blood. V usage is TRBV4-1 and J usage is TRBJ1-2; 8 bases match TRBD1. The sequence was collected from a human donor in a cohort sampled during active COVID-19. CDR3 amino acids: CASSQPPQNRGSYGYTF. The CDR3 bases are TGCGCCAGCAGCCAGCCACCACAAAACAGGGGGAGCTATGGCTACACCTTC.